The 30 T cell receptor beta chains in this list originate from one sample, sequenced in a study of blood T cell repertoires in COVID-19 (dated by TCRdb to about 2020). The library came from the immunoSEQ multiplex PCR assay. The clones in this table, taken by TCRdb from immuneACCESS, are in-frame only. Not every clone is retained; where verified, under half of the shortfall comes from an unresolved V gene, and the cause of the rest is unknown. The sample table contains approximately 470,000 clones; only one count was recorded for about 90% of them. The ten largest clones take up about 0.75% of the sample. Sample: PBMCs or T cells enriched from blood (not recorded which). The receptors were sampled from a woman aged 18 to 35 who had recovered from COVID-19.

This rearrangement joins TRBV4-1 to TRBJ1-3, with D hard to call. Germline-derived CDR1 and CDR2 are MGHRA and YSYEKL. This CDR3 comprises 15 residues. Trimming took off 4 bases at V and 4 bases at J, with 14 bases between the two ends. The CDR3 protein is CASSPARGGGNTIYF. CDR3 DNA sequence: TGCGCCAGCAGCCCAGCGCGGGGTGGGGGAAACACCATATATTTT.

The rearrangement links TRBV5-6 to TRBJ2-2; D gene uncertain. CDR3 length: 12 amino acids. The germline V and J ends were trimmed by 4 bases and 8 bases, with 9 bases remaining between them. Germline CDR1 and CDR2: SGHDT and YYEEEE. CDR3 amino acids: CASSLLEGELFF. For the CDR3, the DNA is TGTGCCAGCAGCCTTTTAGAGGGGGAGCTGTTTTTT.

The CDR3 region has the DNA TGTGCCAGCAGCGGGACTAGCGGAACCTACGAGCAGTACTTC. Its protein is CASSGTSGTYEQYF. The rearrangement links TRBV5-6 to TRBJ2-7, with 11 bases fitting TRBD2. The CDR3 covers 14 residues. V shed 4 bases, J shed 2 bases, and the junction held 2 bases outside the gene matches. Looked up from germline, CDR1 is SGHDT and CDR2 is YYEEEE. Looking up the rest from reference TRBV5-6 and TRBJ2-7 gives the full variable domain: DAGVTQSPTHLIKTRGQQVTLRCSPKSGHDTVSWYQQALGQGPQFIFQYYEEEERQRGNFPDRFSGHQFPNYSSELNVNALLLGDSALYLCASSGTSGTYEQYFGPGTRLTVT.

V gene TRBV7-2 combines with J gene TRBJ1-6; D gene unclear. V lost 2 bases and J 7 bases, leaving 15 bases between the germline ends. Germline CDR1 reads SGHTA; CDR2 reads FQGNSA. The CDR3 length is 16 residues. CDR3 DNA sequence: TGTGCCAGCAGCTTAAGTATAACAGTCCGGAATTCACCCCTCCACTTT. It yields the protein CASSLSITVRNSPLHF.

The chain employs TRBV5-1 and TRBJ1-2; D remains unclear. The CDR3 is made up of 16 amino acids. The germline V gene has CDR1 SGHRS and CDR2 YFSETQ. Trimming took off 0 bases at V and 4 bases at J, with 16 bases between the two ends. The CDR3: CASSLVNGGGFYGYTF. The CDR3 DNA reads as TGCGCCAGCAGCTTGGTTAACGGAGGCGGATTCTATGGCTACACCTTC.

This chain joins TRBV7-2 and TRBJ2-3, with 9 bases matching TRBD2. J gave up 5 bases and V 6 bases, and 6 bases lay outside the gene matches. Germline V gene sequence: CDR1 SGHTA, CDR2 FQGNSA. CDR3 length: 14 amino acids. The CDR3 region has the DNA TGTGCCAGCAGTCCGCGGGGGGGCCTAGATACGCAGTATTTT. Translation gives CASSPRGGLDTQYF.

The rearrangement links TRBV7-9 to TRBJ2-1; 8 bases line up with TRBD2. This CDR3 contains 19 residues. V shed 3 bases, J shed 0 bases, and the junction held 13 bases outside the gene matches. Looked up from germline, CDR1 is SEHNR and CDR2 is FQNEAQ (reference sequence). The CDR3 protein is CASSFPGPTGTSSYNEQFF. The CDR3 bases are TGTGCCAGCAGCTTCCCTGGCCCTACGGGGACTAGCTCCTACAATGAGCAGTTCTTC.

Notes on this clone: The junction departs from germline at one end; a sequencing error may be responsible. V gene TRBV7-7 combines with J gene TRBJ2-2, with 14 positions matching TRBD2. The CDR3 covers 19 residues. Germline CDR1 reads SSHAT; CDR2 reads FNYEAQ (reference sequence). This CDR3 is CASSPGTSGGHNSVGELFF. CDR3 sequence (DNA): TGTGCTAGCAGCCCCGGGACTAGCGGGGGCCACAACTCCGTCGGGGAGCTGTTTTTT.

J is TRBJ2-3 and V is TRBV11-2; TRBD2 aligns across 8 bases. Germline assignment: CDR1 SGHAT and CDR2 FQNNGV. V dropped 4 bases and J dropped 5; count of bases not matched to a gene: 14. The CDR3 extends over 17 amino acids. This chain's CDR3 is CASSYGRGGPGRDTQYF. In DNA form, the CDR3 reads TGTGCCAGCAGCTACGGTCGGGGGGGGCCTGGAAGAGATACGCAGTATTTT. The full variable domain, with the rest looked up from reference TRBV11-2 and TRBJ2-3, is EAGVAQSPRYKIIEKRQSVAFWCNPISGHATLYWYQQILGQGPKLLIQFQNNGVVDDSQLPKDRFSAERLKGVDSTLKIQPAKLEDSAVYLCASSYGRGGPGRDTQYFGPGTRLTVL.

This clone was observed once. The rearrangement links TRBV3-1 (or the pseudogene TRBV3-2) to TRBJ2-1, with D possibly being TRBD2 (5 bases). Trimming took off 4 bases at V and 5 bases at J, with 9 bases between the two ends. CDR1 and CDR2 from the germline V gene are LGHDT and YNNKEL (reference sequence). This CDR3 has 13 amino acids. CDR3 in DNA: TGTGCCAGCAGCCCGGCCGGGGACAATGAGCAGTTCTTC. It codes for CASSPAGDNEQFF.

The chain combines TRBV5-1 with TRBJ1-4; 9 nucleotides match TRBD1. The length of the CDR3 is 14 residues. The germline gives CDR1 SGHRS, CDR2 YFSETQ. V trimming: 4 bases; J trimming: 8 bases; junction bases outside the gene matches: 6. The CDR3 bases are TGCGCCAGCAGCAGGGACAGGGAGGGAGAAAAACTGTTTTTT. Its protein product is CASSRDREGEKLFF.

V and J are TRBV2 and TRBJ2-3; the D gene is possibly TRBD1 (5 bases). The V gene's germline CDR1 is SNHLY and CDR2 FYNNEI. The germline V and J ends were trimmed by 8 bases and 0 bases, with 18 bases remaining between them. The CDR3 is 16 amino acids. The CDR3 here is CASERGTGASTDTQYF. The DNA for the CDR3 is TGTGCCAGCGAGCGTGGTACAGGCGCTAGCACAGATACGCAGTATTTT.

This CDR3 is CASSIVTGSNYGYTF. The CDR3 bases are TGTGCCAGTAGTATAGTAACAGGATCTAACTATGGCTACACCTTC. The V gene is TRBV19, the J gene TRBJ1-2; a possible D gene is TRBD1 (5 bases). CDR1 is LNHDA, CDR2 SQIVND, per germline (reference sequence). This CDR3 has 15 amino acids. Trimming took off 1 base at V and 0 bases at J, with 9 bases between the two ends.

The chain combines TRBV5-6 with TRBJ1-1; 7 nucleotides agree with TRBD1. The length of the CDR3 is 18 residues. V lost 4 bases, J lost 3 bases, and 18 bases stayed unmatched. CDR1 SGHDT and CDR2 YYEEEE come from the germline V gene. CDR3 loop: CASSPDRDPLLVYTEAFF. For the CDR3, the DNA is TGTGCCAGCAGCCCCGACAGGGACCCCTTACTTGTCTACACTGAAGCTTTCTTT.

The table lists this clone with a few counts. The chain links TRBV4-2 to TRBJ2-5; D is perhaps TRBD1 (6 bases). Germline V gene data show CDR1 as LGHNA and CDR2 as YNFKEQ. V was pared by 3 bases and J by 5 bases, with 16 bases between. This CDR3 comprises 15 residues. The DNA for the CDR3 is TGTGCCAGCAGCCAGAGCACACAGGGTGAGGAGACCCAGTACTTC. Amino acid sequence: CASSQSTQGEETQYF.

The chain couples TRBV30 to TRBJ2-2, with D uncertain. The CDR3 contains 14 residues. Looked up from germline, CDR1 is GTSNPN and CDR2 is SVGIG (reference sequence). Trimming left V 4 bases short and J 5 bases short, with 14 bases between. CDR3 residues: CAWKLWSRTGELFF. CDR3 DNA sequence: TGTGCCTGGAAACTTTGGAGTAGGACCGGGGAGCTGTTTTTT.

J is TRBJ1-4 and V is TRBV18; unclear D gene. Germline V gene lookup returns CDR1 KGHSH and CDR2 LQKENI. With 1 base removed from V and 5 bases from J, the gap between germline ends came to 23 bases. This CDR3 has 19 amino acids. CDR3 amino acids: CASSPQYAGPVGSNEKLFF. DNA of the CDR3: TGTGCCAGCTCACCACAATATGCGGGTCCGGTCGGTTCAAATGAAAAACTGTTTTTT.

In nucleotides, the CDR3 is TGTGCCAGCAGCGAGGGCGGGGGTCAATACAATGAGCAGTTCTTC. Translated: CASSEGGGQYNEQFF. The chain has TRBV9 and TRBJ2-1; 7 bases match TRBD2. After removal of 3 bases from V and 4 bases from J, the junction contained 7 bases not matched to a gene. This CDR3 comprises 15 residues. Looked up from germline, CDR1 is SGDLS and CDR2 is YYNGEE.

This chain uses TRBV10-3 with TRBJ2-7, with D possibly being TRBD2 (6 bases). The CDR3 runs 13 residues. The germline V gene has CDR1 ENHRY and CDR2 SYGVKD. With 10 bases removed from V and 3 bases from J, the gap between germline ends came to 16 bases. The CDR3 loop reads CATSGTYYYEQYF. The CDR3 DNA reads as TGTGCCACCTCCGGGACTTACTACTACGAGCAGTACTTC.

The chain joins TRBV7-9 to TRBJ1-2; D possibly corresponds to TRBD1 (5 bases). CDR3 length: 16 amino acids. CDR1 is SEHNR and CDR2 is FQNEAQ in the germline V gene (reference sequence). Trimming took 1 base from V and 0 from J, leaving 12 bases between them. This chain's CDR3 is CASSLGSGVANYGYTF. For the CDR3, the DNA is TGTGCCAGCAGCTTAGGGTCGGGGGTAGCTAACTATGGCTACACCTTC. The full variable domain, rest sourced from reference TRBV7-9 and TRBJ1-2, is DTGVSQNPRHKITKRGQNVTFRCDPISEHNRLYWYRQTLGQGPEFLTYFQNEAQLEKSRLLSDRFSAERPKGSFSTLEIQRTEQGDSAMYLCASSLGSGVANYGYTFGSGTRLTVV.

The chain employs TRBV11-2 and TRBJ1-1; D perhaps matches TRBD1 (5 bases). CDR1 and CDR2 (germline): SGHAT, FQNNGV. This CDR3 has 14 residues. V lost 4 bases to trimming and J lost 1 base, with 10 bases between them. This CDR3 reads CASSSGFSNTEAFF. The CDR3 DNA reads TGTGCCAGCAGCTCAGGGTTCTCGAACACTGAAGCTTTCTTT.

CDR3 DNA sequence: TGTGCCAGCAGACCTATAGCGGGGGGCCGCGGGAATGAGCAGTTCTTC. The encoded protein is CASRPIAGGRGNEQFF. The chain links TRBV11-2 to TRBJ2-1; TRBD2 aligns across 10 bases. This CDR3 is 16 amino acids long. J lost 7 bases, V lost 6 bases, and 12 bases had no gene match. Germline CDR1 SGHAT, CDR2 FQNNGV.

This chain connects TRBV7-2 to TRBJ1-1; no firm D call. V lost 5 bases and J lost 1, with 8 bases in between. Germline V CDR1 and CDR2: SGHTA, FQGNSA. This CDR3 region has 13 residues. The CDR3 region is CASSPSGNTEAFF. The DNA for the CDR3 is TGTGCCAGCAGCCCTTCGGGGAACACTGAAGCTTTCTTT.

The J gene is TRBJ1-2, the V gene TRBV7-2, with D possibly TRBD1 on 6 matching bases. The length of the CDR3 is 16 residues. Germline lookup yields CDR1 SGHTA and CDR2 FQGNSA. Trimming removed 5 bases from V and 6 bases from J, with 22 bases in between. CDR3 DNA: TGTGCCAGCAGCAAACAGTGGGGGCAGGGAACCGATGGCTACACCTTC. Translation: CASSKQWGQGTDGYTF.

The CDR3: CATSDRTGGTNEKLFF. The CDR3 region has the DNA TGTGCCACCAGTGATCGTACAGGGGGAACTAATGAAAAACTGTTTTTT. The gene calls are TRBV24-1 and TRBJ1-4, with 8 bases identical to TRBD1. CDR1 KGHDR and CDR2 SFDVKD come from the germline V gene. V lost 3 bases and J lost 1; bases outside the gene matches: 3. The CDR3 has 16 residues.

There are a few counts of this clone. The V and J genes are TRBV18 and TRBJ1-1; TRBD1 might be the D (6 bases). Looked up from germline, CDR1 is KGHSH and CDR2 is LQKENI. Trimming took off 4 bases at V and 5 bases at J, with 14 bases between the two ends. The CDR3 is 14 residues long. CDR3 nucleotides: TGTGCCAGCTCACTTACAGGGCTGTGGACTGAAGCTTTCTTT. It translates to CASSLTGLWTEAFF.

The J gene is TRBJ1-1, the V gene TRBV30, with a possible D match to TRBD1 (6 bases). Germline CDR1 reads GTSNPN; CDR2 reads SVGIG (reference sequence). Trimming left V 5 bases short and J 6 bases short, with 13 bases between. This CDR3 is built from 12 residues. The CDR3 sequence: CAWGGNRAEAFF. The CDR3 DNA reads as TGTGCCTGGGGGGGAAACAGGGCTGAAGCTTTCTTT. The full variable domain, in which reference TRBV30 and TRBJ1-1 provide the parts outside the CDR3, is SQTIHQWPATLVQPVGSPLSLECTVEGTSNPNLYWYRQAAGRGLQLLFYSVGIGQISSEVPQNLSASRPQDRQFILSSKKLLLSDSGFYLCAWGGNRAEAFFGQGTRLTVV.

This clone was detected only a few times. V and J are TRBV5-6 and TRBJ2-7; tentative D call: TRBD1 (6 bases). This CDR3 region has 16 residues. Germline CDR1 and CDR2: SGHDT and YYEEEE. Trimming pared 5 bases from V and 2 bases from J, leaving 20 bases between. The CDR3 loop reads CASSLWDTDSTYEQYF. The CDR3 nucleotides are TGTGCCAGCAGTTTGTGGGATACGGACAGCACCTACGAGCAGTACTTC.

This chain connects TRBV6-5 to TRBJ1-1, with 10 bases identical to TRBD1. V lost 5 bases to trimming and J lost 4 bases; unmatched junction nucleotides: 4. CDR1 MNHEY and CDR2 SVGAGI come from the germline V gene. There are 14 residues in the CDR3. The CDR3 nucleotides read TGTGCCAGCAGTCGACAGGGGGCAGGCACTGAAGCTTTCTTT. Its protein is CASSRQGAGTEAFF.

This chain connects TRBV19 to TRBJ1-6; D uncertain. The CDR3 has 14 amino acids. V lost 6 bases to trimming and J lost 8 bases, with 14 bases between them. The V gene's germline CDR1 is LNHDA and CDR2 SQIVND (reference sequence). Here the CDR3 reads CASRGRTIHSPLHF. CDR3 nucleotides: TGTGCCAGTAGGGGCAGAACAATCCATTCACCCCTCCACTTT.